What follows are 24 T cell receptor beta chains derived from one specimen sequenced in a study of T cells in localized non-small cell lung cancer. Profiled with immunoSEQ multiplex PCR; TCRdb holds only in-frame clones, not every one. The sample comprises 35,000 to 45,000 clones, around 87% of which are singletons, and roughly 7.1% rests with the top ten. The material sequenced was peripheral blood, taken before any cancer treatment. Source of these receptors: a woman aged 18-55 years with stage III lung adenocarcinoma.

The J gene is TRBJ2-3, the V gene TRBV25-1; D gene ambiguous. This CDR3 is built from 11 residues. The V end was cut by 10 bases, the J end by 4 bases, with 9 bases between. Germline assignment: CDR1 MGHDK and CDR2 SYGVNS. CDR3 in amino acids: CATADSDTQYF. The CDR3 nucleotides read TGTGCCACCGCCGACTCAGATACGCAGTATTTT.

In this sample, this clone turned up a few times. The V call is TRBV5-4, the J call TRBJ1-2; 11 bases map to TRBD1. Germline values: CDR1 SGHNT, CDR2 YYREEE (reference sequence). CDR3 length: 16 residues. The J segment lost 0 bases and the V segment lost 0 bases, leaving 1 base of the junction unmatched. The CDR3 coding sequence is TGTGCCAGCAGCTTGGGGGACAGGGGGGCTAACTATGGCTACACCTTC. This gives the protein CASSLGDRGANYGYTF.

A single count supports this clone. The CDR3 region is CASSQRQGTNYGYTF. The DNA for the CDR3 is TGTGCCAGCAGCCAAAGACAGGGTACTAACTATGGCTACACCTTC. The chain combines TRBV5-4 with TRBJ1-2, with TRBD1 identical over 7 bases. CDR3 size: 15 residues. V shed 4 bases and J 0 bases; nucleotides not matched to a gene: 6. Germline CDR1 and CDR2: SGHNT and YYREEE (reference sequence).

The J gene is TRBJ1-3, the V gene TRBV6-1, with D perhaps TRBD1 (5 bases). The CDR3 spans 14 residues. Trimming stripped 2 bases from V and 0 bases from J, with 5 bases between. Germline V gives CDR1 MNHNS, CDR2 SASEGT. CDR3 sequence: CASSEQGSGNTIYF. As DNA, the CDR3 is TGTGCCAGCAGTGAACAGGGCTCTGGAAACACCATATATTTT.

V and J are TRBV7-3 and TRBJ2-5; 9 bases agree with TRBD1. Germline loops: CDR1 SGHTA, CDR2 FQGTGA. V lost 5 bases to trimming and J lost 5 bases; unmatched junction nucleotides: 6. CDR3 length equals 14 residues. The CDR3 DNA is TGTGCCAGCAGCCTGGGGACAGGGATCGAGACCCAGTACTTC. This sequence encodes CASSLGTGIETQYF. Full variable domain (remainder filled in from reference TRBV7-3 and TRBJ2-5): GAGVSQTPSNKVTEKGKYVELRCDPISGHTALYWYRQSLGQGPEFLIYFQGTGAADDSGLPNDRFFAVRPEGSVSTLKIQRTERGDSAVYLCASSLGTGIETQYFGPGTRLLVL.

The chain joins TRBV29-1 to TRBJ2-7; TRBD1 might be the D (5 bases). The CDR3 covers 13 residues. The germline V gene has CDR1 SQVTM and CDR2 ANQGSEA. The V end was cut by 4 bases, the J end by 3 bases, with 13 bases between. CDR3 amino acids: CSVASGAFYEQYF. The CDR3 nucleotides read TGCAGCGTTGCTTCTGGGGCATTCTACGAGCAGTACTTC.

The chain couples TRBV7-2 to TRBJ2-5; 7 nucleotides line up with TRBD2. Germline loops: CDR1 SGHTA, CDR2 FQGNSA. The V gene end was trimmed by 1 base and the J gene end by 2 bases; junction bases not matched to a gene: 10. This CDR3 is 17 amino acids long. CDR3 region: CASSLGAPGGGQETQYF. The CDR3 DNA is TGTGCCAGCAGCTTAGGGGCTCCGGGCGGGGGACAAGAGACCCAGTACTTC. The full variable domain, in which reference TRBV7-2 and TRBJ2-5 provide the parts outside the CDR3, is GAGVSQSPSNKVTEKGKDVELRCDPISGHTALYWYRQSLGQGLEFLIYFQGNSAPDKSGLPSDRFSAERTGGSVSTLTIQRTQQEDSAVYLCASSLGAPGGGQETQYFGPGTRLLVL.

This clone has only a few counts. In nucleotides, the CDR3 is TGTGCCAGTAAGGATTCGGCGGGGTCTGGCTATGGCTACACCTTC. Residues: CASKDSAGSGYGYTF. The chain recombines TRBV19 with TRBJ1-2; no definite D call. Deletions cut 7 bases from V and 4 bases from J, with 19 bases between. This CDR3 is built from 15 residues. Germline CDR1 LNHDA, CDR2 SQIVND (reference sequence).

The count of this clone is one. V gene TRBV19 combines with J gene TRBJ2-1; D is ambiguous. Germline CDR1 and CDR2: LNHDA and SQIVND (reference sequence). The length of the CDR3 is 13 residues. Trimming cost V 7 bases and J 9 bases, with 16 bases left between them. The CDR3 protein is CASTPWAGGEQFF. The CDR3 DNA follows: TGTGCCAGTACTCCCTGGGCAGGTGGTGAGCAGTTCTTC. The full variable domain, in which reference TRBV19 and TRBJ2-1 provide the parts outside the CDR3, is DGGITQSPKYLFRKEGQNVTLSCEQNLNHDAMYWYRQDPGQGLRLIYYSQIVNDFQKGDIAEGYSVSREKKESFPLTVTSAQKNPTAFYLCASTPWAGGEQFFGPGTRLTVL.

The chain has TRBV5-1 and TRBJ2-7; possibly TRBD1 or TRBD2 for D (5 bases each). Germline CDR1 and CDR2: SGHRS and YFSETQ. This CDR3 spans 15 amino acids. With 4 bases removed from V and 2 bases from J, the gap between germline ends came to 16 bases. The CDR3 DNA reads as TGCGCCAGCAGCCAACTCGGGGCCGATACCTACGAGCAGTACTTC. This sequence encodes CASSQLGADTYEQYF.

This chain uses TRBV6-5 with TRBJ2-2; tentatively, D is TRBD2 (6 bases). Germline CDR1 and CDR2: MNHEY and SVGAGI. This CDR3 region has 15 residues. V was trimmed by 6 bases and J by 0 bases, leaving 11 bases between them. The chain's CDR3 is CASRAGGTNTGELFF. DNA of the CDR3: TGTGCCAGCAGGGCCGGGGGAACGAACACCGGGGAGCTGTTTTTT.

V is TRBV19 and J is TRBJ1-2; D is possibly TRBD1 (5 bases). The CDR3 contains 16 residues. V dropped 8 bases and J dropped 8 bases, with 27 bases sitting between them. Germline lookup yields CDR1 LNHDA and CDR2 SQIVND (reference sequence). Written as DNA, the CDR3 is TGTGCCAGTCTCAGCCCCCCCTTGGGCAGGGACGTAGGCTACACCTTC. Translated: CASLSPPLGRDVGYTF.

The rearrangement links TRBV6-5 to TRBJ2-2; TRBD1 matches 8 bases. The V and J ends lost 7 bases and 6 bases, in that order; junction bases with no gene match: 10. Germline V gene sequence: CDR1 MNHEY, CDR2 SVGAGI. The CDR3 extends over 15 amino acids. Written as DNA, the CDR3 is TGTGCCAGCAAAGGACAGGGAGGTGTGGCCGGGGAGCTGTTTTTT. It specifies CASKGQGGVAGELFF.

In its sample, this clone was seen a few times. The gene calls are TRBV30 and TRBJ1-5; D gene ambiguous. Trimming left V 0 bases short and J 0 bases short, with 12 bases between. The CDR3 loop spans 16 amino acids. Germline CDR1 and CDR2: GTSNPN and SVGIG (reference sequence). CDR3 loop: CAWSVGSSFSNQPQHF. In DNA, the CDR3 is TGTGCCTGGAGTGTTGGGAGCTCATTTAGCAATCAGCCCCAGCATTTT.

This clone was seen only once. The genes are TRBV5-1 and TRBJ1-3, with D maybe TRBD1 (6 bases). This CDR3 is built from 17 residues. Germline V CDR1 and CDR2: SGHRS, YFSETQ. Trimming stripped 1 base from V and 0 bases from J, with 14 bases between. CDR3 nucleotide sequence: TGCGCCAGCAGCTTGCAGCTTGGGGGCTCCTCTGGAAACACCATATATTTT. Translation: CASSLQLGGSSGNTIYF.

V gene TRBV5-5 combines with J gene TRBJ2-7; D not resolved. Germline V gives CDR1 SGHKS, CDR2 YYEKEE (reference sequence). The CDR3 consists of 12 residues. V lost 1 base to trimming and J lost 7 bases, with 9 bases between them. The CDR3 loop is CASSLTDLEQYF. In nucleotides, the CDR3 is TGTGCCAGCAGCTTGACTGACTTGGAGCAGTACTTC. The full variable domain, rest sourced from reference TRBV5-5 and TRBJ2-7, is DAGVTQSPTHLIKTRGQQVTLRCSPISGHKSVSWYQQVLGQGPQFIFQYYEKEERGRGNFPDRFSARQFPNYSSELNVNALLLGDSALYLCASSLTDLEQYFGPGTRLTVT.

The CDR3 protein is CASSQRGGNSPLHF. Written as DNA, the CDR3 is TGTGCCAGCAGCCAGAGAGGTGGAAATTCACCCCTCCACTTT. This chain links TRBV6-5 with TRBJ1-6, with no clear D. This CDR3 region has 14 residues. Germline V gives CDR1 MNHEY, CDR2 SVGAGI. The V end lost 6 bases, the J end lost 7 bases, and 13 bases lay between the germline ends.

This clone was counted only a few times. The rearrangement links TRBV5-8 to TRBJ1-1; D gene uncertain. Germline-derived CDR1 and CDR2 are SGHTS and YDEGEE. The germline V and J ends were trimmed by 0 bases and 5 bases, with 8 bases remaining between them. The CDR3 totals 13 residues. The CDR3 is CASSLGLYTEAFF. The CDR3 DNA reads TGTGCCAGCAGCTTGGGACTTTATACTGAAGCTTTCTTT.

This chain links TRBV2 with TRBJ2-3, with 8 positions matching TRBD2. Losses at the gene ends were 6 bases for V and 2 bases for J; bases not matched to a gene: 7. CDR1 is SNHLY, CDR2 FYNNEI, per germline. The CDR3 runs to 15 residues. The CDR3 here is CASSGSGGNTDTQYF. DNA for the CDR3: TGTGCCAGCAGCGGGAGCGGGGGTAACACAGATACGCAGTATTTT.

The DNA for the CDR3 is TGTGCCAGCAGTTTACAGGGGGGTGAAAAACTGTTTTTT. Protein product: CASSLQGGEKLFF. The genes are TRBV27 and TRBJ1-4, with TRBD1 matching over 7 bases. J was trimmed by 7 bases and V by 2 bases; bases with no gene match: 1. Germline CDR1 is MNHEY and CDR2 is SMNVEV (reference sequence). The CDR3 extends over 13 amino acids.

The V gene is TRBV5-1, the J gene TRBJ2-1, with a tentative D call TRBD1 (5 bases). Germline V CDR1 and CDR2: SGHRS, YFSETQ. V lost 4 bases and J 0 bases, leaving 11 bases between the germline ends. CDR3 size: 15 residues. Here the CDR3 DNA reads TGCGCCAGCAGCCTACAGGTTAGCTCCTACAATGAGCAGTTCTTC. Residues: CASSLQVSSYNEQFF.

By share, this clone ranks as medium-sized. The rearrangement links TRBV10-3 to TRBJ2-7; D may be TRBD2 (6 bases). Germline CDR1 reads ENHRY; CDR2 reads SYGVKD. The length of the CDR3 is 13 residues. Trimming removed 6 bases from V and 7 bases from J, with 16 bases in between. CDR3 region: CAISLGEAGEQYF. Written as DNA, the CDR3 is TGTGCCATCAGCTTAGGCGAGGCGGGGGAGCAGTACTTC.

The V and J genes are TRBV7-2 and TRBJ2-7; D gene ambiguous. The germline V gene has CDR1 SGHTA and CDR2 FQGNSA. V shed 4 bases and J shed 4 bases, with 11 bases lying between them. CDR3 length: 13 residues. Written as DNA, the CDR3 is TGTGCCAGCAGCTCCCAGGTGGGGTACGAGCAGTACTTC. Residues: CASSSQVGYEQYF.

The chain has TRBV5-1 and TRBJ2-1; D is undetermined. The CDR3 is 16 residues long. Trimming cost V 5 bases and J 8 bases, with 23 bases left between them. Germline CDR1 SGHRS, CDR2 YFSETQ. The CDR3 DNA is TGCGCCAGCAGAGACCAGCCGGGCTCTGTCGACCATGAGCAGTTCTTC. It encodes CASRDQPGSVDHEQFF. Full variable domain (rest looked up from reference TRBV5-1 and TRBJ2-1): KAGVTQTPRYLIKTRGQQVTLSCSPISGHRSVSWYQQTPGQGLQFLFEYFSETQRNKGNFPGRFSGRQFSNSRSEMNVSTLELGDSALYLCASRDQPGSVDHEQFFGPGTRLTVL.